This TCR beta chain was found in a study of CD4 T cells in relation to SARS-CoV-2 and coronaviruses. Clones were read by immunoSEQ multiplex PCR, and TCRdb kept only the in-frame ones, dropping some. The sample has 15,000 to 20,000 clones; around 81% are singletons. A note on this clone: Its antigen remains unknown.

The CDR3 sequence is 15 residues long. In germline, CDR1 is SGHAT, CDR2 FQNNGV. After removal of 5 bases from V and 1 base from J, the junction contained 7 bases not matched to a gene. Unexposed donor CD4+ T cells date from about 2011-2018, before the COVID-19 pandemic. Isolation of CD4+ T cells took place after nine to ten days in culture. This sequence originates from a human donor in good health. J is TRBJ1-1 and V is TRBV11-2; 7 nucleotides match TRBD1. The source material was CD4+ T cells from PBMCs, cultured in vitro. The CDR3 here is CASSPVTGENTEAFF. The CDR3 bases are TGTGCCAGCAGCCCAGTCACAGGGGAGAACACTGAAGCTTTCTTT. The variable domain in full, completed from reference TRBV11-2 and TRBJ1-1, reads EAGVAQSPRYKIIEKRQSVAFWCNPISGHATLYWYQQILGQGPKLLIQFQNNGVVDDSQLPKDRFSAERLKGVDSTLKIQPAKLEDSAVYLCASSPVTGENTEAFFGQGTRLTVV.